A selection of T cell receptor beta chains follows, all from one sample in a study of OX40 agonist ivuxolimab in advanced cancers. Generated by immunoSEQ multiplex PCR, the TCRdb table keeps only in-frame clones and is missing some. This sample has over 50,000 clones, with roughly 80% found just once. Specimen: CD4+ or CD8+ T cells sorted from blood, collected in a trial of the OX40 agonist ivuxolimab. The receptor source for this set is an adult with an advanced solid tumor such as melanoma, head and neck, liver or kidney cancer. Both conserved end residues are part of each CDR3. Fields, in order: J gene, D gene, V gene, clone size, CDR3 DNA, CDR3 protein. A D gene is named only where the DNA matches it firmly. Expanded clones are given a class, and other clones once, few, many or no size at all.

>TRBJ2-3|.|TRBV9|.
TGTGCCAGCAGCGTAAACGAGGCAGATACGCAGTATTTT
CASSVNEADTQYF
>TRBJ2-1|.|TRBV19|.
TGTGCCAGTAGGACGACGGGAAGCTCCTACAATGAGCAGTTCTTC
CASRTTGSSYNEQFF
>TRBJ2-6|.|TRBV7-9|.
TGTGCCAGCAGCCCCTCCGGGCCTCGTCTCGGGGCCAACGTCCTGACTTTC
CASSPSGPRLGANVLTF
>TRBJ1-5|.|TRBV19|few
TGTGCCAGTAGTATGGGTCGGGGAAATCAGCCCCAGCATTTT
CASSMGRGNQPQHF
>TRBJ1-1|.|TRBV18|.
TGTGCCAGCTCACGCACCGCACAGGAAATGAACACTGAAGCTTTCTTT
CASSRTAQEMNTEAFF
>TRBJ2-3|.|TRBV7-3|.
TGTGCCAGCAGCCCTAATGGTGGGGGACATGAAGATACGCAGTATTTT
CASSPNGGGHEDTQYF
>TRBJ2-2|TRBD1|TRBV29-1|.
TGCAGCGTTCAGACAGGGCTGAACACCGGGGAGCTGTTTTTT
CSVQTGLNTGELFF
>TRBJ2-5|.|TRBV4-2|.
TGTGCCAGCAGCCAAGATACAACCGGTTCACCTCAAGAGACCCAGTACTTC
CASSQDTTGSPQETQYF
>TRBJ2-5|TRBD1|TRBV5-6|.
TGTGCCAGCACCATCGGGGACAGGGAGGCCTGGGAGCAGTACTTC
CASTIGDREAWEQYF
>TRBJ2-7|TRBD1|TRBV19|medium-sized
TGTGCCAGTAGTTCAGGACAGGGAATCAACGAGCAGTACTTC
CASSSGQGINEQYF
>TRBJ2-3|TRBD2|TRBV6-5|.
TGTGCCAGCAGTTTGGCTAGCGGGGGGCCAGATACGCAGTATTTT
CASSLASGGPDTQYF
>TRBJ2-6|TRBD1|TRBV28|.
TGTGCCAGCAGCACGACAGGGTTCGCTGGGGCCAACGTCCTGACTTTC
CASSTTGFAGANVLTF
>TRBJ2-5|TRBD2|TRBV7-2|.
TGTGCCAGCAGCTCGACAAAGCGGGGGGGAGGAGAGACCCAGTACTTC
CASSSTKRGGGETQYF
>TRBJ1-1|.|TRBV14|.
TGTGCCAGCAGCCTAAAACCGTACTTACCCTTTAACACTGAAGCTTTCTTT
CASSLKPYLPFNTEAFF
>TRBJ2-3|TRBD1|TRBV19|.
TGTGCCAGTAACTCTCCGGGACAGGGGGCAACAGATACGCAGTATTTT
CASNSPGQGATDTQYF
>TRBJ1-1|.|TRBV5-6|.
TGTGCCAGCAGCTTGGGGGGGCCGGGCACTGAAGCTTTCTTT
CASSLGGPGTEAFF
>TRBJ1-1|.|TRBV9|once
TGTGCCAGCAGCCCAGACCAGGGATGGGGCACTGAAGCTTTCTTT
CASSPDQGWGTEAFF
>TRBJ2-4|.|TRBV7-8|.
TGTGCCAGCAGCTTAGGGGGAAACATTCAGTACTTC
CASSLGGNIQYF
>TRBJ2-5|TRBD2|TRBV7-2|.
TGTGCCAGCAGCCCGAGGACTAGCCGGCCCTCTAAGCAAGAGACCCAGTACTTC
CASSPRTSRPSKQETQYF
>TRBJ2-4|.|TRBV19|.
TGTGCCAGTAGTACACAGGGTCGTCTAGCCAAAAACATTCAGTACTTC
CASSTQGRLAKNIQYF
>TRBJ2-2|.|TRBV7-3|.
TGTGCCAGCAGGTCGACGAACACCGGGGAGCTGTTTTTT
CASRSTNTGELFF
>TRBJ2-5|.|TRBV2|.
TGTGCCAGCAGTGAGTTTGGGGCCGGCCAAGAGACCCAGTACTTC
CASSEFGAGQETQYF
>TRBJ1-2|.|TRBV28|.
TGTGCCAGCAGCCCTGCGGGGGGCGCTGCCTATGGCTACACCTTC
CASSPAGGAAYGYTF
>TRBJ2-2|.|TRBV7-3|once
TGTGCCAGCAGCTCACAGGGTCCGAACACCGGGGAGCTGTTTTTT
CASSSQGPNTGELFF
>TRBJ2-6|.|TRBV7-2|.
TGTGCCAGCAGCCCGCAGTATGGGGTGGCCAACGTCCTGACTTTC
CASSPQYGVANVLTF
>TRBJ2-3|.|TRBV9|.
TGTGCCAGCAGCGTAGATGGCAGGGTGATTCTGGGTACGCAGTATTTT
CASSVDGRVILGTQYF
>TRBJ2-1|.|TRBV7-8|.
TGTGCCAGCAGCTTACTTCCCGACAGTATGACTTACAATGAGCAGTTCTTC
CASSLLPDSMTYNEQFF
>TRBJ2-7|.|TRBV14|.
TGTGCCAGCAGCCGGACGTTAGGCTACGAGCAGTACTTC
CASSRTLGYEQYF
>TRBJ2-3|TRBD2|TRBV5-1|once
TGCGCCAGCAGCCCCGACGGGGGGGACACAGATACGCAGTATTTT
CASSPDGGDTDTQYF
>TRBJ2-1|.|TRBV19|.
TGTGCCAGTAGTTGGGGGGAGACCTACAATGAGCAGTTCTTC
CASSWGETYNEQFF
>TRBJ2-6|TRBD1|TRBV2|.
TGTGCCAGCAGAACAGGGGGCGTTGGCAACGTCCTGACTTTC
CASRTGGVGNVLTF
>TRBJ1-2|.|TRBV15|.
TGTGCCACCAGCAGGGCCCATGCGCTCGGTGGCTACACCTTC
CATSRAHALGGYTF
>TRBJ1-4|.|TRBV28|.
TGTGCCAGCAGTTTCCCGGCAACTAATGAAAAACTGTTTTTT
CASSFPATNEKLFF
>TRBJ2-3|.|TRBV7-2|.
TGTGCCAGCAGCTTGAATATTAGGTCAGATACGCAGTATTTT
CASSLNIRSDTQYF
>TRBJ1-3|.|TRBV28|.
TGTGCCAGCAGTCCCCCTATCACAGGATTTGGAAACACCATATATTTT
CASSPPITGFGNTIYF
>TRBJ2-7|TRBD1|TRBV6-5|.
TGTGCCAGCAGTCCATCAGGGGGTTCACCCTACGAGCAGTACTTC
CASSPSGGSPYEQYF
>TRBJ2-2|.|TRBV28|.
TGTGCCAGCAGACTCACCGGGGAGCTGTTTTTT
CASRLTGELFF
>TRBJ1-1|.|TRBV28|few
TGTGCCAGCAGTCGATTTATCATGAACACTGAAGCTTTCTTT
CASSRFIMNTEAFF
>TRBJ2-7|TRBD1|TRBV28|.
TGTGCCTGCCAAGGACAGGAAGGGGTCTACGAGCAGTACTTC
CACQGQEGVYEQYF
>TRBJ2-2|TRBD1|TRBV5-1|.
TGCGCCAGCAGCTCCGGGACAGCCCTCTCCGGGGAGCTGTTTTTT
CASSSGTALSGELFF
>TRBJ1-2|.|TRBV6-5|.
TGTGCCAGCAGTTACTCACGGGGTCTTCATGGCTACACCTTC
CASSYSRGLHGYTF
>TRBJ2-5|.|TRBV6-5|.
TGTGCCAGCAGGAGGGGCGGAGGGGAGACCCAGTACTTC
CASRRGGGETQYF